The 5 T cell receptor beta chains in this list originate from one sample, sequenced in a study of blood T cells in healthy people across ages. Sample-barcoded 5' priming and a J-beta primer mix drove a second PCR of about 7 to 11 cycles. MiXCR, run by TCRdb on the 5' RACE reads, gives a single entry per CDR3 protein. The sample has under 2 million distinct CDR3 sequences, 30% to 35% seen once. The source material was blood. The receptors stem from a woman aged 25 to 39 in good health.

This chain connects TRBV20-1 to TRBJ2-7; the D is unclear. The J call may be mistaken, given a closer DNA end match to TRBJ2-5. CDR3 length equals 12 residues. Germline V CDR1 and CDR2: DFQATT, SNEGSKA (reference sequence). CDR3 protein: CSVLHTGETQYF. For the CDR3, the DNA is TGCAGTGTGCTCCACACCGGTGAGACCCAGTACTTC.

The rearrangement joins TRBV27 to TRBJ1-4, with a weak D call TRBD1 (5 bases). V was cut by 5 bases and J by 5 bases, with 18 bases left in between. There are 16 residues in the CDR3. The germline V gene has CDR1 MNHEY and CDR2 SMNVEV (reference sequence). Here the CDR3 DNA reads TGTGCCAGCAGTCCTACGCCGGGACCGTACAATGAAAAACTGTTTTTT. Translated: CASSPTPGPYNEKLFF. The whole variable domain, filled in from reference TRBV27 and TRBJ1-4, reads EAQVTQNPRYLITVTGKKLTVTCSQNMNHEYMSWYRQDPGLGLRQIYYSMNVEVTDKGDVPEGYKVSRKEKRNFPLILESPSPNQTSLYFCASSPTPGPYNEKLFFGSGTQLSVL.

A word on this clonotype: Compared with germline, one end of the junction differs, possibly owing to a read error. V usage is TRBV29-1 and J usage is TRBJ2-3; D not resolved. Germline-derived CDR1 and CDR2 are SQVTM and ANQGSEA. The CDR3 runs to 11 residues. For the CDR3, the DNA is TGCAGCGCACGGTTACCAGATATGCAGTATTTT. Encoded protein: CSARLPDMQYF.

The chain joins TRBV20-1 to TRBJ2-5; D gene ambiguous. The germline gives CDR1 DFQATT, CDR2 SNEGSKA (reference sequence). The V and J ends lost 2 bases and 4 bases respectively, with 14 bases between them. The CDR3 spans 14 residues. As DNA, the CDR3 is TGCAGTGCTAGAATGCCCTCTATCGGAGAGACCCAGTACTTC. This translates into CSARMPSIGETQYF.

This clonotype was detected a few times. This sequence joins TRBV12-3 or TRBV12-4 and TRBJ1-1, with D uncertain. CDR3 length: 14 amino acids. V was clipped by 7 bases and J by 4 bases, with 16 bases between them. CDR3 protein: CASISSPTGTEAFF. The CDR3 DNA reads TGTGCCAGCATCTCCTCTCCAACGGGCACTGAAGCTTTCTTT.